This TCR beta chain was identified in a study of CD8 T cells in ankylosing spondylitis. A note on this clonotype: The antigen is unknown.

TCRdb redid the calling of the 5' RACE reads with MiXCR, one entry per CDR3 protein. The sample consists of some 140,000 distinct CDR3 sequences, 8% to 9% of them appearing once. Study-wide results and caveats: As for the disease-linked clones, they showed a CD8+ phenotype and occurred at relatively low frequencies in peripheral blood. Some motif variants were previously reported in reactive arthritis synovial fluid and blood.

J was trimmed by 1 base and V by 4 bases; bases with no gene match: 5. Germline values: CDR1 SEHNR, CDR2 FQNEAQ (reference sequence). The CDR3 spans 17 residues. Input material: synovial fluid, either unsorted or a sorted T cell fraction (not recorded which). The gene calls are TRBV7-9 and TRBJ1-6; 9 bases agree with TRBD1. The clonotype comes from a male donor with ankylosing spondylitis. CDR3 in amino acids: CASSSDRGSSYNSPLHF. The CDR3 DNA reads as TGTGCCAGCAGCTCGGACAGGGGAAGTTCCTATAATTCACCCCTCCACTTT. The whole variable domain, filled in from reference TRBV7-9 and TRBJ1-6, reads DTGVSQNPRHKITKRGQNVTFRCDPISEHNRLYWYRQTLGQGPEFLTYFQNEAQLEKSRLLSDRFSAERPKGSFSTLEIQRTEQGDSAMYLCASSSDRGSSYNSPLHFGNGTRLTVT.